This entry is about one T cell receptor beta chain. Its antigen is unidentified. Sequence at one end of the junction differs from germline and may be a read error. The data were obtained in a study of siplizumab effects on memory and regulatory T cells. Study-level points and caveats: With siplizumab, mappable alloreactive CD4+ clones averaged around 65% Treg-derived, versus about 29% in controls. A minor share of alloreactive clones matched unstimulated subsets.

The method was immunoSEQ multiplex PCR; TCRdb's version includes in-frame clones alone and lacks a portion of them. The repertoire holds 100,000 or so clones, with just over 90% as singletons. The CDR3 totals 10 residues. CDR1 is MRHNA and CDR2 is SNTAGT in the germline V gene. The rearrangement links TRBV6-4 to TRBJ1-1; D is uncertain. This receptor was obtained from a human donor in good health. The sequencing sample was made of non-Treg CD4+ T cells sorted from blood. CDR3 DNA sequence: TGTGCCAGCAGTGACAGGGAAGTTTTCTTT. It encodes CASSDREVFF.